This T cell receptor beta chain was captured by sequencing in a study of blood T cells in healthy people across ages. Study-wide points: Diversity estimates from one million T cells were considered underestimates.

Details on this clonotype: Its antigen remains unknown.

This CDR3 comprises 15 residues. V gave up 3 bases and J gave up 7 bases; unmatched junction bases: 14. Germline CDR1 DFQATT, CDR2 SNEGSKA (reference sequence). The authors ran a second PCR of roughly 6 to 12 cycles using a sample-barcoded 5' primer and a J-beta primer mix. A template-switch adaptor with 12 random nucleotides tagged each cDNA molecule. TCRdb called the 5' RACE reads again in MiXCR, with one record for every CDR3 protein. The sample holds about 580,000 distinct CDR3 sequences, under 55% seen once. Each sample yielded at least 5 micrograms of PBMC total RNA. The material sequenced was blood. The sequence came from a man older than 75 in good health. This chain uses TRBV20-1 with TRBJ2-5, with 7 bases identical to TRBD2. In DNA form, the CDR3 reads TGCAGTGCTAGTTGGGCGGGAGTCGAAGTGGGGACCCAGTACTTC. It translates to CSASWAGVEVGTQYF.